The present TCR beta chain was sequenced within a study of blood T cell repertoires in COVID-19. On the study more broadly: Acute and convalescent COVID-19 samples came from the United States, Italy and Spain. From T cells, B-cell-depleted T cells, or PBMCs came the material, which was cDNA or gDNA.

A Seattle source enrolled patients during active infection and followed them longitudinally. How the authors handled the data: Amplification with reference gene primers provided the estimates of nucleated cell counts. The protocol was immunoSEQ multiplex PCR, while the TCRdb copy is restricted to in-frame clones and leaves out a portion. The DNA was the basis for D and trimming; V, J and clone size are from that table. The sample contains roughly 150,000 clones, over 75% of which appear only once. Trimming took off 3 bases at V and 7 bases at J, with 10 bases between the two ends. The CDR3 is made up of 12 amino acids. CDR1 GTSNPN and CDR2 SVGIG come from the germline V gene (reference sequence).

This TCR was recovered from a man aged 18 to 30 with COVID-19, enrolled during active disease. What was sequenced was peripheral blood. The gene calls are TRBV30 and TRBJ2-1; D call uncertain. The CDR3 region has the DNA TGTGCCTGGAGCCTTATCCTAAATGAGCAGTTCTTC. Amino acid sequence: CAWSLILNEQFF.